This TCR beta chain is from a study of blood T cell repertoires in COVID-19. As for the study in general: Some COVID-19 samples were acute and others convalescent; all came from the United States, Italy and Spain.

Participants were aged 18 to 89 years, lived in roughly 25 US areas, and enrolled virtually. Membership in each cohort depended on participant-reported clinical history. Comments on this clone: The same CDR3 is also encoded by other DNA sequences in this sample.

Germline V gene sequence: CDR1 MDHEN, CDR2 SYDVKM. The CDR3 covers 12 residues. With 3 bases removed from V and 4 bases from J, the gap between germline ends came to 4 bases. Here immunoSEQ multiplex PCR was the method, and the copy in TCRdb shows in-frame clones only, minus some. The sample consists of about 440,000 clones, less than 95% of them appearing once. The source material was PBMCs or T cells enriched from blood (not recorded which). This receptor was identified in a man in his late teens or twenties who had recovered from COVID-19. The chain has TRBV28 and TRBJ1-5; D remains unclear. The CDR3 region has the DNA TGTGCCAGCAGTTTTATAAATCAGCCCCAGCATTTT. It encodes CASSFINQPQHF.